This T cell receptor (beta chain) was sequenced for a study of T cell responses to AZD1222 COVID-19 vaccine (TCRdb year 2021). As for the study more broadly: TCR sequencing was performed for 230 to 250 trial participants, of whom 200 to 220 were given two doses of AZD1222 and approximately 26 were given two doses of MenACWY control vaccine. Enrollment into the trials was organized by age into subgroups of 18-55, 56-69 and 70-plus years, and those subgroups contained roughly 160, 29 and 62 TCR-sequenced participants, respectively. The research as a whole found: Only six AZD1222 recipients were SARS-CoV-2 seropositive at baseline, limiting conclusions about previously exposed vaccinees. The 56-69-year group was small, and its depth increase did not reach significance, likely because of low power. After two AZD1222 doses, spike-specific TCR breadth and depth were significantly higher than at day 0 and than in MenACWY recipients. The whole spike protein was spanned by vaccine-associated CD4 TCRs, and dominant responses were seen in regions 160-218 and 743-854. Epitopes outside the regions mutated in the B.1.351 and B.1.1.7 variants were reportedly recognized by nearly half of the unique spike-specific TCRs. Because no day 14 peak-response samples were available, repertoires were characterized only after the peak T cell response. Participants were mostly white British, with more females than males. The authors suggested clonal diversity may have been underestimated.

Concerning this clone itself: The clone's antigen remains unknown. Base qualities are not at hand, and no much larger clone is one base apart.

Explained via the paper, the time point label denotes: about 28 days (+/-7) after the second vaccine dose. AZD1222 recipients whose second dose came at about 4 weeks and those whose second dose came at about 12 weeks were combined into one group, since spike-specific TCR depth and breadth did not differ between the two schedules. Samples from vaccinated people were obtained from the UK trials COV001 and COV002, which included a single-blind randomized controlled phase 2/3 trial of AZD1222 (ChAdOx1 nCoV-19) in healthy adults. Trial participant PBMC samples were collected at day 0 and day 28 after the second dose for TCRbeta chain sequencing. The CDR3 regions of human TCRbeta chains were analyzed by immunosequencing. The authors' analysis ran thus. Repertoire TCRs were matched against a reference library of SARS-CoV-2-specific TCRs generated with the MIRA antigen-specificity platform. Breadth was defined as the fraction of unique TCRs that were SARS-CoV-2-associated. Depth was defined as the fraction of total T cells that were SARS-CoV-2-associated. Using the MIRA data, each spike-specific TCR was assigned both to the spike region to which the TCR was reactive and to a CD4 or CD8 class. Log10-transformed breadth and depth values were compared by one-way ANOVA with Sidak's multiple comparisons tests. In its TCRdb copy, this immuneACCESS table keeps in-frame sequences only and misses some clones. Where compared with another copy, unresolved V genes explain less than half of these, and the others have no known cause. Clonal size and the V and J genes are those of that table, whereas D and trimming came from the DNA. This sample gives about 89,000 clones in total; 70% to 90% of them show up just once. The ten largest clones take up 5% to 6.5% of the sample.

Trimming removed 5 bases from V and 8 bases from J; the gene matches leave 12 bases unexplained. Taken from the germline V gene, the CDR1 and CDR2 loops are MGHRA and YSYEKL. The CDR3 spans 15 residues, from the cysteine through the phenylalanine. Only the CDR3 region is kept as DNA, spanning 45 bases read in frame from base 1. The sequence derives from an adult who received the AZD1222 COVID-19 vaccine. The sequenced sample was peripheral blood, obtained 28 days after the second AZD1222 dose. Recombination connected TRBV4-1 to TRBJ1-2; TRBD1 fits 9 bases in the junction. The base sequence is TGCGCCAGCAGCACGACTGAGACAGGGGGTAGGGGCTACACCTTC. Protein translation: CASSTTETGGRGYTF.